Listed below are T cell receptor beta chains from one sample, sequenced in a study of blood T cell repertoires in COVID-19. Assay: immunoSEQ multiplex PCR; the TCRdb copy retains only in-frame clones and omits some. The sample yields some 270,000 clones, about 90% seen once. Sequenced: peripheral blood. Source of these receptors: a woman aged 55-75 years with COVID-19, enrolled during active disease. Both conserved end residues are part of each CDR3. The D gene is left open where the match is weak. Some rows have no size entry. The others give once, few or many, or a class for an expanded clone.

clone_size d_call j_call v_call cdr3_nt cdr3_aa
once - TRBJ1-5 TRBV18 TGTGCCAGCTCACCAGACAGCCATCAGCCCCAGCATTTT CASSPDSHQPQHF
- TRBD1 TRBJ1-3 TRBV5-4 TGTGCCAGCAGCACAGGGGGCTCAAACACCATATATTTT CASSTGGSNTIYF
- TRBD1 TRBJ1-6 TRBV4-3 TGCGCCAGCAGCCACGCACGGGACAGTGGAAGCTCCTATAATTCACCCCTCCACTTT CASSHARDSGSSYNSPLHF
- - TRBJ2-3 TRBV5-6 TGTGCCAGCAGCCCCAGTCATATCGGGGTTCGCACAGATACGCAGTATTTT CASSPSHIGVRTDTQYF
- - TRBJ1-1 TRBV19 TGTGCCAGTATCCCGGACACGCTGAACACTGAAGCTTTCTTT CASIPDTLNTEAFF
- - TRBJ2-2 TRBV7-3 TGTGCCAGCAGCTTACACAACAGGGTGAACACCGGGGAGCTGTTTTTT CASSLHNRVNTGELFF
- - TRBJ1-2 TRBV7-9 TGTGCCAGCAGCCCCGCGGGACGGTCGATTGGCTACACCTTC CASSPAGRSIGYTF
- TRBD1 TRBJ1-5 TRBV6-5 TGTGCCAGCAGCCCCGGGACAGGGGGAAATCAGCCCCAGCATTTT CASSPGTGGNQPQHF
- TRBD1 TRBJ2-7 TRBV27 TGTGCCAGCAGCCCTGCGACAGGGGGGATTTCCTACGAGCAGTACTTC CASSPATGGISYEQYF
- - TRBJ2-7 TRBV20-1 TGCAGTGCTTTGGTGAGGTCCGAGCAGTACTTC CSALVRSEQYF
- - TRBJ1-2 TRBV29-1 TGCAGCGTTGCGGCAGGGGCTAACTATGGCTACACCTTC CSVAAGANYGYTF
- TRBD1 TRBJ1-5 TRBV7-8 TGTGCCAGCAGCGATACAGGGGTTGGGAATCAGCCCCAGCATTTT CASSDTGVGNQPQHF